Presented here are 21 T cell receptor beta chains from one specimen sequenced in a study of immune cell composition in non-small cell lung cancer. Data came from immunoSEQ multiplex PCR; TCRdb stores just in-frame clones and leaves some out. In the table there are roughly 2,900 clones, over 60% of which are singletons. The source material was lung tumor tissue. The origin of the receptors is a human donor with non-small cell lung cancer.

V gene TRBV7-2 combines with J gene TRBJ1-6; TRBD1 is a possible D gene (6 bases). The germline V gene encodes CDR1 SGHTA and CDR2 FQGNSA. The CDR3 is 15 amino acids. The V and J ends lost 2 bases and 5 bases respectively, with 10 bases between them. The DNA for the CDR3 is TGTGCCAGCAGCTTAACCGGGACAAATAATTCACCCCTCCACTTT. Protein: CASSLTGTNNSPLHF.

This chain links TRBV9 with TRBJ2-5; D call uncertain. CDR3 length: 14 residues. Per germline, CDR1 SGDLS and CDR2 YYNGEE. V lost 0 bases and J 5 bases, leaving 11 bases between the germline ends. The CDR3 DNA sequence: TGTGCCAGCAGCGTAGCAGGATACGACGAGACCCAGTACTTC. Residues: CASSVAGYDETQYF. Full variable domain (rest looked up from reference TRBV9 and TRBJ2-5): DSGVTQTPKHLITATGQRVTLRCSPRSGDLSVYWYQQSLDQGLQFLIQYYNGEERAKGNILERFSAQQFPDLHSELNLSSLELGDSALYFCASSVAGYDETQYFGPGTRLLVL.

This clone was picked up a small number of times. The chain combines TRBV20-1 with TRBJ2-3; tentative D call: TRBD1 (5 bases). Germline values: CDR1 DFQATT, CDR2 SNEGSKA (reference sequence). Between the trimmed V and J ends, which lost 7 bases and 4 bases, there was a span of 9 bases. The CDR3 totals 11 residues. In nucleotides, the CDR3 is TGCAGTGGGGGCACCCCAGATACGCAGTATTTT. This gives the protein CSGGTPDTQYF.

This clone has just a few counts. The chain couples TRBV4-2 to TRBJ1-3; D is perhaps TRBD1 (5 bases). Trimming cost V 4 bases and J 5 bases, with 12 bases left between them. This CDR3 is 14 amino acids long. CDR1 and CDR2 (germline): LGHNA, YNFKEQ. CDR3 amino acids: CASSPNQDRNTIYF. Here the CDR3 DNA reads TGTGCCAGCAGCCCAAATCAGGACAGAAACACCATATATTTT.

The CDR3 DNA reads as TGTGCCATCAGTGAGGGCCAGGCCAGGTCCTACGAGCAGTACTTC. Residues: CAISEGQARSYEQYF. V usage is TRBV10-3 and J usage is TRBJ2-7, with D unresolved. Trimming stripped 2 bases from V and 1 base from J, with 12 bases between. CDR1 is ENHRY and CDR2 is SYGVKD in the germline V gene. CDR3 length equals 15 residues.

The chain recombines TRBV19 with TRBJ2-1; the match to TRBD1 covers 8 bases. The V and J ends lost 2 bases and 6 bases, in that order; junction bases with no gene match: 3. The germline V gene encodes CDR1 LNHDA and CDR2 SQIVND (reference sequence). The CDR3 spans 14 residues. This CDR3 is CASSINTGGNEQFF. CDR3 coding DNA: TGTGCCAGTAGTATAAACACAGGGGGCAATGAGCAGTTCTTC.

This clone was seen a handful of times. The chain carries TRBV18 and TRBJ2-1; D is possibly TRBD2 (5 bases). The CDR3 has 16 amino acids. Trimming shortened V by 0 bases and J by 6 bases, and 15 bases separated the two germline ends. Germline lookup yields CDR1 KGHSH and CDR2 LQKENI. The CDR3: CASSPPALRGLNEQFF. CDR3 coding DNA: TGTGCCAGCTCACCACCTGCACTTCGAGGGCTCAATGAGCAGTTCTTC.

CDR3 coding DNA: TGTGCCAGCAGCCAAGATAGTAGGGGGAATGAGCAGTTCTTC. Protein sequence: CASSQDSRGNEQFF. This rearrangement joins TRBV4-2 to TRBJ2-1, with D tentatively TRBD1 (6 bases). The CDR3 is 14 residues long. Trimming left V 0 bases short and J 7 bases short, with 10 bases between. The germline gives CDR1 LGHNA, CDR2 YNFKEQ.

The rearrangement joins TRBV7-9 to TRBJ2-2; 8 bases align to TRBD2. This CDR3 comprises 17 residues. Germline V gives CDR1 SEHNR, CDR2 FQNEAQ (reference sequence). J gave up 1 base and V 0 bases, and 4 bases lay outside the gene matches. This chain's CDR3 is CASSLARGAMNTGELFF. CDR3 coding DNA: TGTGCCAGCAGCTTAGCGCGGGGGGCAATGAACACCGGGGAGCTGTTTTTT.

There are a few counts of this clone. V is TRBV6-1 and J is TRBJ1-1; D is uncertain. CDR1 MNHNS and CDR2 SASEGT come from the germline V gene. This CDR3 comprises 13 residues. V was pared by 6 bases and J by 5 bases, with 13 bases between. In DNA, the CDR3 is TGTGCCAGCAGCGTGTCGTCGGGAACTGAAGCTTTCTTT. It codes for CASSVSSGTEAFF.

The table lists this clone with a few counts. The chain uses TRBV9 and TRBJ1-1; D possibly corresponds to TRBD1 (5 bases). Trimming shortened V by 2 bases and J by 1 base, and 6 bases separated the two germline ends. CDR1 and CDR2 from the germline V gene are SGDLS and YYNGEE. The CDR3 length is 13 residues. The CDR3: CASSVDRNTEAFF. The CDR3 DNA sequence: TGTGCCAGCAGCGTCGACAGGAACACTGAAGCTTTCTTT.

The V gene is TRBV18, the J gene TRBJ1-1; TRBD1 matches 8 bases. Germline trimming cut 0 bases from V and 4 bases from J; bases unmatched to any gene: 10. The CDR3 has 17 residues. Per the germline V gene, CDR1 is KGHSH and CDR2 is LQKENI. This CDR3 reads CASSPPAGQGAGTEAFF. The DNA for the CDR3 is TGTGCCAGCTCACCACCGGCTGGTCAGGGGGCAGGCACTGAAGCTTTCTTT.

This clone was seen a few times. This chain connects TRBV5-1 to TRBJ2-3; D is possibly TRBD1 (6 bases). This CDR3 spans 15 amino acids. The ends were cut back, 4 bases at V and 4 bases at J, with 16 bases in the middle. Germline lookup yields CDR1 SGHRS and CDR2 YFSETQ. The CDR3 spells CASSIRGSDSDTQYF. The CDR3 bases are TGCGCCAGCAGCATCAGGGGTTCCGACTCAGATACGCAGTATTTT.

This chain joins TRBV5-4 and TRBJ1-4, with D possibly being TRBD1 (5 bases). V gave up 1 base and J gave up 4 bases, with 11 bases separating them. Germline V lookup: CDR1 SGHNT, CDR2 YYREEE (reference sequence). The CDR3 contains 15 residues. The CDR3 sequence is CASSLTAGGNEKLFF. The CDR3 nucleotides read TGTGCCAGCAGCTTGACAGCCGGGGGTAATGAAAAACTGTTTTTT.

This chain joins TRBV19 and TRBJ1-3; maybe TRBD1 (6 bases). Per the germline V gene, CDR1 is LNHDA and CDR2 is SQIVND (reference sequence). V lost 10 bases and J 5 bases, leaving 21 bases between the germline ends. CDR3 length equals 15 residues. The CDR3 sequence is CATAGGGQARNTIYF. DNA for the CDR3: TGTGCCACAGCCGGCGGGGGGCAGGCTAGAAACACCATATATTTT.

The chain has TRBV5-4 and TRBJ2-1; 9 positions match TRBD1. Germline V gives CDR1 SGHNT, CDR2 YYREEE (reference sequence). The CDR3 loop spans 15 amino acids. V lost 3 bases to trimming and J lost 7 bases; unmatched junction nucleotides: 8. DNA of the CDR3: TGTGCCAGCAGCTCGGGACAGGGCCTGGGAAATGAGCAGTTCTTC. Translated: CASSSGQGLGNEQFF.

The V call is TRBV7-8, the J call TRBJ1-5; 11 bases map to TRBD1. The CDR3 is 17 residues long. The trim removed 0 bases at V and 4 bases at J, leaving 5 bases unmatched. Germline assignment: CDR1 SGHVS and CDR2 FQNEAQ. DNA of the CDR3: TGTGCCAGCAGCTTAGCCGGGGACAGGGGGGGTAATCAGCCCCAGCATTTT. Translation gives CASSLAGDRGGNQPQHF.

The chain links TRBV4-2 to TRBJ1-1; TRBD1 is a possible D gene (5 bases). The germline V and J ends were trimmed by 0 bases and 10 bases, with 15 bases remaining between them. Germline CDR1 and CDR2: LGHNA and YNFKEQ. The CDR3 totals 14 residues. As DNA, the CDR3 is TGTGCCAGCAGCCAAGAGGGACCCCGGAGGGGAGCTTTCTTT. Amino acid sequence: CASSQEGPRRGAFF.

The gene calls are TRBV6-6 and TRBJ2-3; TRBD1 might be the D (6 bases). The CDR3 extends over 16 amino acids. Trimming removed 1 base from V and 0 bases from J, with 11 bases in between. From germline, CDR1 is MNHNY and CDR2 SVGAGI (reference sequence). This CDR3 reads CASSYLGTRSTDTQYF. The CDR3 DNA sequence: TGTGCCAGCAGTTACTTAGGGACACGAAGCACAGATACGCAGTATTTT.

This clone is large in the sample. V and J are TRBV19 and TRBJ1-5, with a possible D match to TRBD1 (5 bases). Germline V lookup: CDR1 LNHDA, CDR2 SQIVND (reference sequence). The V gene lost 5 bases and the J gene lost 7 bases, with 15 bases spanning the gap. CDR3 length: 14 amino acids. Written as DNA, the CDR3 is TGTGCCAGTAGTGGGGCGTACCGTAGACAGCCCCAGCATTTT. It is translated as CASSGAYRRQPQHF.

The chain links TRBV5-1 to TRBJ2-1, with 10 bases aligning to TRBD2. Germline trimming cut 3 bases from V and 2 bases from J; bases unmatched to any gene: 5. This CDR3 comprises 16 residues. From germline, CDR1 is SGHRS and CDR2 YFSETQ. The CDR3 DNA sequence: TGCGCCAGCAGCTCCAGGACTAGCGGAACCTACAATGAGCAGTTCTTC. It specifies CASSSRTSGTYNEQFF.